This TCR beta chain was retrieved from a study of CD8 T cells in ankylosing spondylitis. Study results and limitations: Both synovial fluid and blood in reactive arthritis had previously been reported to carry some motif variants. From matched ankylosing spondylitis synovial fluid, disease-linked clones were reportedly recovered at significantly enriched levels. Blood of patients with ankylosing spondylitis appeared to be characterized by a TCR beta motif of about 8 highly homologous variants.

Concerning this clonotype: As yet, its antigen is unknown. A much larger clone differs by one base, so this may be a read error.

CDR1 is SGHRS, CDR2 YFSETQ, per germline. The CDR3 spans 15 residues. TCRdb used MiXCR to reprocess the 5' RACE reads, holding one entry per CDR3 protein. The sample records around 120,000 distinct CDR3 sequences, about an eighth being singletons. Sample: blood, either unsorted or a sorted T cell fraction (not recorded which). The clonotype originates from a female donor with ankylosing spondylitis or in good health (not recorded which). V and J are TRBV5-1 and TRBJ2-7; 7 bases agree with TRBD1. Written as DNA, the CDR3 is TGCGCCAGCAGCTTGGAAGGGGGCGCATCCTCCGAGCAGTACTTC. Amino acid sequence: CASSLEGGASSEQYF.